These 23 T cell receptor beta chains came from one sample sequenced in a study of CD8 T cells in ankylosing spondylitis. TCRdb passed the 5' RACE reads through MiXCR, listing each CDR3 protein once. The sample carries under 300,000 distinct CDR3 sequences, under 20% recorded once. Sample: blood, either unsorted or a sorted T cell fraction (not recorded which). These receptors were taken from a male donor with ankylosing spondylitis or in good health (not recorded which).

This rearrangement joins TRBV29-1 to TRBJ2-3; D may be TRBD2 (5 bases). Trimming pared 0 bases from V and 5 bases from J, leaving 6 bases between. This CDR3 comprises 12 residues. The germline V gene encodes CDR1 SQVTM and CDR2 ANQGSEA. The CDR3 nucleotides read TGCAGCGTTGAAGATCGGGGAGATACGCAGTATTTT. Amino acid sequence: CSVEDRGDTQYF.

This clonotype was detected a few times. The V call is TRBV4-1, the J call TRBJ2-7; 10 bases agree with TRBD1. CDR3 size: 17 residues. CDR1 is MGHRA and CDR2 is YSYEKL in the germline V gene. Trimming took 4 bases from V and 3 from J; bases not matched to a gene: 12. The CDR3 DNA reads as TGCGCCAGCAGCCTTGCCGCTCCCGGGACAGGGGTCTACGAGCAGTACTTC. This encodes CASSLAAPGTGVYEQYF.

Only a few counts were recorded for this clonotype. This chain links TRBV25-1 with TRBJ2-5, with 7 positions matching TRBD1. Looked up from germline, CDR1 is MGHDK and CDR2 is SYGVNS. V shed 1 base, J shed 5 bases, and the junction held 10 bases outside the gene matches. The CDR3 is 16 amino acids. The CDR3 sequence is CASSESEGGAWETQYF. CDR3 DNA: TGTGCCAGCAGTGAATCCGAAGGGGGCGCGTGGGAGACCCAGTACTTC.

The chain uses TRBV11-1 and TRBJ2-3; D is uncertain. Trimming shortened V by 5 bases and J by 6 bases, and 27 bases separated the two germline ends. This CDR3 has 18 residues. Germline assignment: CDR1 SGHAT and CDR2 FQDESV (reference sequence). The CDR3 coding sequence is TGTGCCAGCAGCACGACTTTCGGCCCTCCACCCCGGCGGGATACGCAGTATTTT. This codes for CASSTTFGPPPRRDTQYF.

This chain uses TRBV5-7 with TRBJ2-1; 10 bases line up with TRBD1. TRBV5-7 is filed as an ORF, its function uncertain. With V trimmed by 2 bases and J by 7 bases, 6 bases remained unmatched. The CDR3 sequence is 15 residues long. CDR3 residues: CASSFRDRGRNEQFF. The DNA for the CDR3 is TGTGCCAGCAGCTTCCGGGACAGGGGTCGGAATGAGCAGTTCTTC.

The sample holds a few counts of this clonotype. The CDR3: CSANPDDRTGETQYF. As DNA, the CDR3 is TGCAGTGCTAACCCCGATGACAGGACGGGAGAGACCCAGTACTTC. The chain combines TRBV20-1 with TRBJ2-5, with D tentatively TRBD1 (6 bases). Trimming took off 4 bases at V and 4 bases at J, with 19 bases between the two ends. This CDR3 contains 15 residues. Germline CDR1 DFQATT, CDR2 SNEGSKA (reference sequence).

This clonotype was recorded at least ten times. For the CDR3, the DNA is TGTGCCAGCTGGGACGGGGGGTTCACTGAAGCTTTCTTT. Protein sequence: CASWDGGFTEAFF. The chain is built from TRBV12-3 or TRBV12-4 and TRBJ1-1; D is possibly TRBD1 (5 bases). With 8 bases removed from V and 4 bases from J, the gap between germline ends came to 14 bases. CDR3 length equals 13 residues.

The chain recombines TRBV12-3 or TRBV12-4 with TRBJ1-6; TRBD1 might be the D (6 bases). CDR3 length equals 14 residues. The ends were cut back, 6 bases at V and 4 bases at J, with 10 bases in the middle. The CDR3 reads CASRGQPYNSPLHF. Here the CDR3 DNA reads TGTGCCAGCAGAGGACAGCCTTATAATTCACCCCTCCACTTT.

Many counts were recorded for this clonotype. The CDR3 loop reads CASSLSKFTGSYNEQFF. The CDR3 DNA reads TGTGCCAGCAGTTTATCGAAGTTCACAGGGTCCTACAATGAGCAGTTCTTC. The chain joins TRBV27 to TRBJ2-1; D may be TRBD1 (6 bases). The CDR3 totals 17 residues. Germline V gene lookup returns CDR1 MNHEY and CDR2 SMNVEV (reference sequence). Trimming took off 0 bases at V and 1 base at J, with 13 bases between the two ends.

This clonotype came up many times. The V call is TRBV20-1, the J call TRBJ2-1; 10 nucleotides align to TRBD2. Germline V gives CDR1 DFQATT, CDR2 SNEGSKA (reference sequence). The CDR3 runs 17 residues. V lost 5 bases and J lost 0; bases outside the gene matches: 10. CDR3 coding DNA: TGCAGTGCTTCGAATCCGGGACTAGCGAGCTCCTACAATGAGCAGTTCTTC. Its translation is CSASNPGLASSYNEQFF.

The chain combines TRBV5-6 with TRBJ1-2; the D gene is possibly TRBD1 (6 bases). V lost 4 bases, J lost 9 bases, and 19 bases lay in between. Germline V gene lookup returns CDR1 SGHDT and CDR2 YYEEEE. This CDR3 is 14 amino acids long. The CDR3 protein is CASSGTRSEFCYTF. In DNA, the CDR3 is TGTGCCAGCAGCGGGACACGGTCGGAGTTTTGCTACACCTTC. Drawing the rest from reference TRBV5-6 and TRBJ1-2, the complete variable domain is DAGVTQSPTHLIKTRGQQVTLRCSPKSGHDTVSWYQQALGQGPQFIFQYYEEEERQRGNFPDRFSGHQFPNYSSELNVNALLLGDSALYLCASSGTRSEFCYTFGSGTRLTVV.

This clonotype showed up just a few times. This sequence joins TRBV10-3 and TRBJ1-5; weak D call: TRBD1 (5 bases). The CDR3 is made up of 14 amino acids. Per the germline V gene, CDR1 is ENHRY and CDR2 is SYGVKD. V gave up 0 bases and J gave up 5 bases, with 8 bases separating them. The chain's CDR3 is CAISESRGYQPQHF. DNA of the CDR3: TGTGCCATCAGTGAGTCGCGGGGCTATCAGCCCCAGCATTTT.

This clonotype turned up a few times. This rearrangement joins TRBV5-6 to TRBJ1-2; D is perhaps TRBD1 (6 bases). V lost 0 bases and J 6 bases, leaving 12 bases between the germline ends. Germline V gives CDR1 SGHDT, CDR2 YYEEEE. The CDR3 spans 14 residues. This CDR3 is CASSLAPGDNGYTF. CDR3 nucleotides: TGTGCCAGCAGCTTGGCCCCAGGGGATAATGGCTACACCTTC.

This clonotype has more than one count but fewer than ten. CDR3 amino acids: CSVIKPGLESSYEQYF. The DNA of the CDR3 is TGCAGCGTAATAAAGCCGGGACTAGAAAGCTCCTACGAGCAGTACTTC. The gene calls are TRBV29-1 and TRBJ2-7, with 8 bases fitting TRBD2. The CDR3 runs to 16 residues. V shed 6 bases and J 0 bases; nucleotides not matched to a gene: 13. Germline CDR1 reads SQVTM; CDR2 reads ANQGSEA.

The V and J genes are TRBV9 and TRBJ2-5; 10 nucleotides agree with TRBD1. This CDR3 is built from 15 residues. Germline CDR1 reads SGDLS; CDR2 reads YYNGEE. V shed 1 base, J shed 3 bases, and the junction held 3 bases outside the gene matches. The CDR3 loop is CASSVSGTGEETQYF. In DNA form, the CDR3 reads TGTGCCAGCAGCGTATCCGGGACAGGGGAAGAGACCCAGTACTTC.

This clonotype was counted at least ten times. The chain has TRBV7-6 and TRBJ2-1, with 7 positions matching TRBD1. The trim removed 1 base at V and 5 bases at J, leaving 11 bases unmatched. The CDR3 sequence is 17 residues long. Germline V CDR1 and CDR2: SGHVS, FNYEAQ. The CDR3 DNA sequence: TGTGCCAGCAGCTTAGTTAGTGGGACAGCAGCTAACAATGAGCAGTTCTTC. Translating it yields CASSLVSGTAANNEQFF.

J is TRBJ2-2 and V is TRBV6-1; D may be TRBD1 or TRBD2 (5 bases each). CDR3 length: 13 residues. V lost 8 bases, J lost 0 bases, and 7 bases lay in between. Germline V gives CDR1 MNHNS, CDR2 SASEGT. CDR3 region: CASGDPNTGELFF. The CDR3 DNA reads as TGTGCCAGCGGGGACCCGAACACCGGGGAGCTGTTTTTT.

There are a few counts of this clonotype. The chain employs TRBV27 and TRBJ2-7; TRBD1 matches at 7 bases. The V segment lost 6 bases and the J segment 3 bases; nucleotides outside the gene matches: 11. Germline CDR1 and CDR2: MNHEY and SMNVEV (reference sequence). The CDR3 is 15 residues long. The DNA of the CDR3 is TGTGCCAGCAGACATTGGAACAGGGGAGACTACGAGCAGTACTTC. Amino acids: CASRHWNRGDYEQYF.

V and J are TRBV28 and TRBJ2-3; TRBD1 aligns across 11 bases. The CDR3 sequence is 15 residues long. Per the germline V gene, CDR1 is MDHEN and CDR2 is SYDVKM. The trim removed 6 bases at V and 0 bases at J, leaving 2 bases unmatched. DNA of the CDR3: TGTGCCAGCAGGGACAGGGGGCTGAGCACAGATACGCAGTATTTT. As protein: CASRDRGLSTDTQYF.

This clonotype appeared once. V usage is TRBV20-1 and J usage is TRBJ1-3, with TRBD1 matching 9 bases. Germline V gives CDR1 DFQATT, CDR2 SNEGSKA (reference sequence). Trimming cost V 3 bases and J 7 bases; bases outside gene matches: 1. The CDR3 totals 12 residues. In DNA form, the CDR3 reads TGCAGTGCTAGGGACAGGGGTAACACCATATATTTT. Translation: CSARDRGNTIYF.

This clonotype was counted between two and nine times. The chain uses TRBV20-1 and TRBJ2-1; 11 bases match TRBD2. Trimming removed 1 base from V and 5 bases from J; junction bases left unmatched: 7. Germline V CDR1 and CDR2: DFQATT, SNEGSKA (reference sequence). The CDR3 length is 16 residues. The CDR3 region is CSARGPLAGVHNEQFF. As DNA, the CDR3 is TGCAGTGCTAGAGGCCCACTAGCGGGAGTCCACAATGAGCAGTTCTTC.

The CDR3 reads CASSGTSGVYEQYF. The CDR3 DNA is TGTGCCAGCAGTGGGACTAGCGGAGTCTACGAGCAGTACTTC. The chain recombines TRBV27 with TRBJ2-7, with TRBD2 matching 11 bases. CDR3 length: 14 residues. V shed 5 bases and J 3 bases; nucleotides not matched to a gene: 3. Germline V gene data show CDR1 as MNHEY and CDR2 as SMNVEV (reference sequence).

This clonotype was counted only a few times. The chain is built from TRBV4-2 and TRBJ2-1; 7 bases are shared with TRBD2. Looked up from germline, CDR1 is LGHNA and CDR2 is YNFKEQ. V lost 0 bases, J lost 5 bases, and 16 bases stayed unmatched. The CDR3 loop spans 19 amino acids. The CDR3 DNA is TGTGCCAGCAGCCAAGACCTATCACCCGGGACTACCCTAGACAATGAGCAGTTCTTC. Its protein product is CASSQDLSPGTTLDNEQFF.